The rows below give T cell receptor beta chains drawn from one sample of a study of OX40 agonist ivuxolimab in advanced cancers. Clones were sequenced by immunoSEQ multiplex PCR, and TCRdb holds only the in-frame ones, with some missing. The sample holds fewer than 45,000 clones, roughly four fifths seen once. Material: CD4+ or CD8+ T cells sorted from blood, obtained in a trial of the OX40 agonist ivuxolimab. The receptors here all came from an adult with an advanced solid tumor such as melanoma, head and neck, liver or kidney cancer. CDR3s include the opening cysteine and the closing phenylalanine or tryptophan. The order of the fields is V gene, clone size, D gene, J gene, CDR3 DNA, CDR3 protein. D genes are given only for firm matches. The listing skips clone size in some rows; elsewhere it reads once, few, many or a size class.

>TRBV5-6|.|TRBD1|TRBJ2-7
TGTGCCAGCAGCTCCCCCGGGACAGGGATCGCCTACGAGCAGTACTTC
CASSSPGTGIAYEQYF
>TRBV9|.|.|TRBJ2-7
TGTGCCAGCAGCGTAGATGGGGGGCGGGGAGTACAGCAGTACTTC
CASSVDGGRGVQQYF
>TRBV28|.|.|TRBJ1-3
TGTGCCAGCAGTTTACAGGGGTCCTCTGGAAACACCATATATTTT
CASSLQGSSGNTIYF
>TRBV11-3|once|TRBD1|TRBJ1-1
TGTGCCAGCAGCTTGTTCGAGGGGGCCGGCACTGAAGCTTTCTTT
CASSLFEGAGTEAFF
>TRBV19|.|TRBD2|TRBJ2-3
TGTGCCAGTAGTCCGAGCGGGGGGCACACAGATACGCAGTATTTT
CASSPSGGHTDTQYF
>TRBV29-1|.|.|TRBJ1-2
TGCAGCGGATTCGACGATAAGGTCTATGGCTACACCTTC
CSGFDDKVYGYTF
>TRBV28|.|.|TRBJ1-4
TGTGCCAGCCGAATAGGGGGTTTGAAAAAACTGTTTTTT
CASRIGGLKKLFF
>TRBV7-9|few|.|TRBJ2-7
TGTGCCAGCAGGATACTAGGAAGGAACGAGCAGTACTTC
CASRILGRNEQYF
>TRBV7-2|.|TRBD1|TRBJ1-5
TGTGCCAGCAGCTATGGGGGACAGGGTGGTATTCAGCCCCAGCATTTT
CASSYGGQGGIQPQHF
>TRBV19|.|TRBD2|TRBJ2-2
TGTGCCAGCGGGCACGGGAGGGGGATCGGGGAGCTGTTTTTT
CASGHGRGIGELFF
>TRBV7-6|.|TRBD2|TRBJ2-7
TGTGCCAGCAGCCCCGCAGGACAGCCGGGACTAGCGGGAGCCCTCTACGAGCAGTACTTC
CASSPAGQPGLAGALYEQYF
>TRBV7-2|.|.|TRBJ2-2
TGTGCCAGCAGCTTAGAACTAGGAGTCTCCGGGGAGCTGTTTTTT
CASSLELGVSGELFF
>TRBV5-1|.|.|TRBJ1-6
TGCGCCAGCAGCTTCGTTGGGGGAGGGATAGGGGTTAATTCACCCCTCCACTTT
CASSFVGGGIGVNSPLHF
>TRBV7-3|.|.|TRBJ2-1
TGTGCCAGCAGCTTAGGACTGGCGTTGGGGGGTGAGCAGTTCTTC
CASSLGLALGGEQFF
>TRBV6-1|.|.|TRBJ2-5
TGTGCCAGCGGGGCCACAGTGGAGACCCAGTACTTC
CASGATVETQYF
>TRBV7-8|.|TRBD2|TRBJ2-5
TGTGCCAGCAGCTTCGGGAGGGCGGTTGAGACCCAGTACTTC
CASSFGRAVETQYF
>TRBV5-1|.|.|TRBJ1-4
TGCGCCAGCAGCCCTGGGACAATTGGGGATGAAAAACTGTTTTTT
CASSPGTIGDEKLFF
>TRBV30|.|.|TRBJ1-5
TGTGCCTGGAGTGTACGGGCTCAAGGCAATCAGCCCCAGCATTTT
CAWSVRAQGNQPQHF
>TRBV7-3|.|.|TRBJ2-7
TGTGCCAGCAGCTTAACGGCAGCCGTCCCCTACGAGCAGTACTTC
CASSLTAAVPYEQYF
>TRBV9|.|.|TRBJ1-2
TGTGCCAGCAGCGTAGCCCAGACAGCGGACTATGGCTACACCTTC
CASSVAQTADYGYTF
>TRBV29-1|.|.|TRBJ1-1
TGCAGCGTTGGCGCCACCATGAACACTGAAGCTTTCTTT
CSVGATMNTEAFF
>TRBV11-3|.|.|TRBJ2-1
TGTGCCAGCAGCTTAGGGGCAGGGTACAATGAGCAGTTCTTC
CASSLGAGYNEQFF
>TRBV6-1|.|TRBD1|TRBJ2-7
TGTGCCAGCAGTTTGGGACAGGGGCCCTACGAGCAGTACTTC
CASSLGQGPYEQYF
>TRBV19|.|.|TRBJ1-5
TGTGCCAGTACGGGGAGGGGGCAGCCCCAGCATTTT
CASTGRGQPQHF
>TRBV21-1|.|.|TRBJ2-1
TGTGCCACCTACCTTGGGGGGCAGTTCTTC
CATYLGGQFF
>TRBV7-6|.|.|TRBJ2-1
TGTGCCAGCAGGTTAACGGTGGGGGCCCACAATGAGCAGTTCTTC
CASRLTVGAHNEQFF
>TRBV30|.|.|TRBJ2-5
TGTGCCTGGAGTCCGCTAGCCACCGGGCCGACCCAGTACTTC
CAWSPLATGPTQYF
>TRBV29-1|.|.|TRBJ1-1
TGCAGCGTTTTTTCCTCAGGGGTTCACACTGAAGCTTTCTTT
CSVFSSGVHTEAFF
>TRBV11-3|.|.|TRBJ2-2
TGTGCCAGCAGCTTTCCTGTCCAGGCCGGGGCCGGGGAGCTGTTTTTT
CASSFPVQAGAGELFF